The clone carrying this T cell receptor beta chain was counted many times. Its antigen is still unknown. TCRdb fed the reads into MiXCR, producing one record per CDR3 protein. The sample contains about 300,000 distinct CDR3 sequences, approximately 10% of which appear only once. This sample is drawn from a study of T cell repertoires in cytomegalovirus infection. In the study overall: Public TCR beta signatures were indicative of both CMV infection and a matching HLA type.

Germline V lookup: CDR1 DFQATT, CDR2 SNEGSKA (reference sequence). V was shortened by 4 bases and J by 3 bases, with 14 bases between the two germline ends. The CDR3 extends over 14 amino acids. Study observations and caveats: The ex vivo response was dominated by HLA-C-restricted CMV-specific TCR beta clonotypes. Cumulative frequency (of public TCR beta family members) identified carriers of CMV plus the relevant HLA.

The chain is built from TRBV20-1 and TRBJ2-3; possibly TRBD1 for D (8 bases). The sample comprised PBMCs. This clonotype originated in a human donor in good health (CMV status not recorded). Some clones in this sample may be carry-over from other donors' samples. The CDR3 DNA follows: TGCAGTGCTAAACAGGGGGGGGGAACAGATACGCAGTATTTT. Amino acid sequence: CSAKQGGGTDTQYF.